Each of the 23 T cell receptor beta chains below was sequenced from the same sample in a study of T-cell reconstitution after alpha-beta-depleted transplantation in children. Notes on the study in general: One year post-transplant, T-cell counts and diversity were largely derived from T cells produced anew.

Antigens for these TCRs are unknown. Unique molecular identifiers tagged the TCRbeta library. Via MiXCR, TCRdb re-called the PCR reads, giving one row per CDR3 protein. The sample includes some 300,000 distinct CDR3 sequences, roughly 7.8% of them seen just once. Sequenced material: peripheral blood, taken 360 days after TCRalphabeta/CD19-depleted stem cell transplant. These receptors originate from a female patient aged 2-15 years who had a stem cell transplant for Fanconi anemia, so the T cells may come from the graft donor.

This clonotype occurred a few times. The junction and the germline gene differ at one end; a read error may be behind it. The chain combines TRBV20-1 with TRBJ2-2; D remains ambiguous. Germline CDR1 reads DFQATT; CDR2 reads SNEGSKA (reference sequence). This CDR3 region has 13 residues. This CDR3 is CSASTTNTGELFF. CDR3 coding DNA: TGCAGTGCTAGCACGACGAATACCGGGGAGCTGTTTTTT.

Written as DNA, the CDR3 is TGTGCCAGCAGTTACTCTCAGGGAAACGAGCAGTACGTC. Protein sequence: CASSYSQGNEQYV. This chain uses TRBV6-5 with TRBJ2-7; D is perhaps TRBD1 (5 bases). V was trimmed by 0 bases and J by 5 bases, leaving 8 bases between them. The CDR3 loop spans 13 amino acids. Germline V lookup: CDR1 MNHEY, CDR2 SVGAGI.

This clonotype was counted only a few times. The chain couples TRBV11-2 to TRBJ1-3, with D hard to call. The germline V gene has CDR1 SGHAT and CDR2 FQNNGV. The CDR3 extends over 14 amino acids. The V gene lost 1 base and the J gene lost 0 bases, with 4 bases spanning the gap. DNA of the CDR3: TGTGCCAGCAGCTTAGGTGACTCTGGAAACACCATATATTTT. This codes for CASSLGDSGNTIYF.

The table lists this clonotype with a few counts. The chain combines TRBV7-9 with TRBJ1-1, with D possibly matching TRBD1 (5 bases). CDR1 SEHNR and CDR2 FQNEAQ come from the germline V gene (reference sequence). V lost 4 bases to trimming and J lost 5 bases, with 17 bases between them. This CDR3 spans 15 amino acids. The CDR3 sequence: CASSYRIGGGTEAFF. CDR3 nucleotide sequence: TGTGCCAGCAGCTACCGGATCGGTGGGGGGACTGAAGCTTTCTTT.

This clonotype was recorded many times. This chain links TRBV20-1 with TRBJ2-5; D perhaps matches TRBD1 (7 bases). V lost 5 bases and J lost 2, with 15 bases in between. Germline assignment: CDR1 DFQATT and CDR2 SNEGSKA (reference sequence). The CDR3 has 14 amino acids. The CDR3 bases are TGCAGTGCTGGCCAGGGGGGAGGACAAGAGACCCAGTACTTC. Amino acid sequence: CSAGQGGGQETQYF.

At least ten counts were recorded for this clonotype. This chain joins TRBV5-1 and TRBJ2-7; 9 bases match TRBD1. The CDR3 is made up of 15 amino acids. The V segment lost 1 base and the J segment 5 bases; nucleotides outside the gene matches: 7. Looked up from germline, CDR1 is SGHRS and CDR2 is YFSETQ. In DNA, the CDR3 is TGCGCCAGCAGCTTGATACCGGGACAGGGAAACGAGCAGTACTTC. This translates into CASSLIPGQGNEQYF. The full variable domain, completed using reference TRBV5-1 and TRBJ2-7, is KAGVTQTPRYLIKTRGQQVTLSCSPISGHRSVSWYQQTPGQGLQFLFEYFSETQRNKGNFPGRFSGRQFSNSRSEMNVSTLELGDSALYLCASSLIPGQGNEQYFGPGTRLTVT.

The J gene is TRBJ1-1, the V gene TRBV6-1; 8 bases map to TRBD1. CDR3 length: 16 amino acids. V was pared by 5 bases and J by 0 bases, with 8 bases of the junction left unmatched. Germline lookup yields CDR1 MNHNS and CDR2 SASEGT. The CDR3 DNA reads as TGTGCCAGCAGTCGCGGACAGGGATATTTGAACACTGAAGCTTTCTTT. Amino acids: CASSRGQGYLNTEAFF.

This clonotype has at least ten counts. The V and J genes are TRBV4-2 and TRBJ2-7; 7 bases fit TRBD1. Germline V gene sequence: CDR1 LGHNA, CDR2 YNFKEQ. V lost 1 base to trimming and J lost 2 bases; unmatched junction nucleotides: 8. This CDR3 has 16 amino acids. DNA of the CDR3: TGTGCCAGCAGCCAAGGAAGACAGGGTAGAGCCTACGAGCAGTACTTC. Translation gives CASSQGRQGRAYEQYF.

This clonotype was recorded at least ten times. The V and J genes are TRBV5-6 and TRBJ1-1; TRBD1 might be the D (6 bases). CDR3 length equals 11 residues. CDR1 and CDR2 (germline): SGHDT, YYEEEE. V was clipped by 4 bases and J by 11 bases, with 12 bases between them. The chain's CDR3 is CASSAQGSAFF. The CDR3 DNA follows: TGTGCCAGCAGCGCACAGGGATCGGCTTTCTTT.

This clonotype came up many times. J is TRBJ2-5 and V is TRBV7-9; D unclear. CDR1 SEHNR and CDR2 FQNEAQ come from the germline V gene (reference sequence). The length of the CDR3 is 17 residues. Trimming took 5 bases from V and 0 from J, leaving 19 bases between them. The chain's CDR3 is CASSLPRVGRNQETQYF. The DNA for the CDR3 is TGTGCCAGCAGCCTCCCCAGAGTAGGCAGAAACCAAGAGACCCAGTACTTC.

At least ten counts were recorded for this clonotype. The chain is built from TRBV7-7 and TRBJ2-1; D is unresolved. Germline-derived CDR1 and CDR2 are SSHAT and FNYEAQ (reference sequence). V was cut by 1 base and J by 0 bases, with 7 bases left in between. This CDR3 spans 15 amino acids. CDR3 DNA sequence: TGTGCCAGCAGCTTAGGGCCAAACTCCTACAATGAGCAGTTCTTC. As protein: CASSLGPNSYNEQFF.

In this sample, this clonotype turned up many times. This chain connects TRBV5-1 to TRBJ1-1; D is unresolved. Between the trimmed V and J ends, which lost 2 bases and 1 base, there was a span of 3 bases. Germline V gene sequence: CDR1 SGHRS, CDR2 YFSETQ. CDR3 length: 12 residues. CDR3 in DNA: TGCGCCAGCAGCTTACAGAACACTGAAGCTTTCTTT. Protein product: CASSLQNTEAFF.

This clonotype was observed many times. J is TRBJ2-3 and V is TRBV4-3, with D perhaps being TRBD1 or TRBD2 (6 bases each). Germline values: CDR1 LGHNA, CDR2 YSLEER. The V end lost 5 bases, the J end lost 1 base, and 13 bases lay between the germline ends. The CDR3 extends over 15 amino acids. The CDR3 DNA reads as TGCGCCAGCAGCGCAGTCGGGGGCCGCACAGATACGCAGTATTTT. Translated, it gives CASSAVGGRTDTQYF.

This clonotype was recorded a few times. The chain recombines TRBV6-1 with TRBJ1-2; maybe TRBD1 (5 bases). Germline CDR1 and CDR2: MNHNS and SASEGT. V lost 8 bases to trimming and J lost 2 bases, with 18 bases between them. This CDR3 is 15 amino acids long. This CDR3 reads CASATQGARNYGYTF. CDR3 nucleotides: TGTGCCAGCGCTACCCAAGGGGCGAGGAACTATGGCTACACCTTC.

This clonotype showed up many times. V gene TRBV9 combines with J gene TRBJ2-2, with D possibly matching TRBD2 (5 bases). V lost 4 bases and J 6 bases, leaving 22 bases between the germline ends. CDR1 and CDR2 (germline): SGDLS, YYNGEE. The CDR3 runs to 17 residues. This chain's CDR3 is CASSKTPGIPSSGELFF. CDR3 DNA sequence: TGTGCCAGCAGCAAAACCCCCGGGATTCCTAGCTCCGGGGAGCTGTTTTTT.

The sample holds a few counts of this clonotype. The chain combines TRBV11-3 with TRBJ2-2; 7 bases are shared with TRBD2. Trimming at V came to 1 base and at J to 6 bases, leaving 5 bases not matched to a gene. The CDR3 covers 15 residues. Germline-derived CDR1 and CDR2 are SGHNT and YENEEA. CDR3 amino acids: CASSLVPSGAGELFF. In nucleotides, the CDR3 is TGTGCCAGCAGCTTAGTGCCTAGCGGCGCCGGGGAGCTGTTTTTT.

The chain employs TRBV12-3 or TRBV12-4 and TRBJ1-2; the match to TRBD1 covers 7 bases. This CDR3 is built from 18 residues. V dropped 1 base and J dropped 1; count of bases not matched to a gene: 12. CDR3 bases: TGTGCCAGCAGTTTAGGTTTCTGGGGGACAGATTTTAACTATGGCTACACCTTC. Protein product: CASSLGFWGTDFNYGYTF.

The gene calls are TRBV7-2 and TRBJ2-7; the D is unclear. This CDR3 is built from 13 residues. The ends were cut back, 3 bases at V and 7 bases at J, with 13 bases in the middle. Germline-derived CDR1 and CDR2 are SGHTA and FQGNSA. CDR3 protein: CASSLAPLGEQYF. In DNA form, the CDR3 reads TGTGCCAGCAGCTTGGCCCCGTTGGGAGAGCAGTACTTC. The variable domain in full, with the rest retrieved from reference TRBV7-2 and TRBJ2-7, is GAGVSQSPSNKVTEKGKDVELRCDPISGHTALYWYRQSLGQGLEFLIYFQGNSAPDKSGLPSDRFSAERTGGSVSTLTIQRTQQEDSAVYLCASSLAPLGEQYFGPGTRLTVT.

The sample holds many counts of this clonotype. The chain combines TRBV6-1 with TRBJ1-5; TRBD1 might be the D (5 bases). Trimming took off 7 bases at V and 6 bases at J, with 16 bases between the two ends. CDR1 is MNHNS, CDR2 SASEGT, per germline. The CDR3 runs to 14 residues. This chain's CDR3 is CASTLFMGGQPQHF. The CDR3 bases are TGTGCCAGCACCCTCTTCATGGGGGGTCAGCCCCAGCATTTT.

This clonotype was detected many times. V usage is TRBV28 and J usage is TRBJ1-2; D is ambiguous. Trimming took off 2 bases at V and 4 bases at J, with 14 bases between the two ends. Germline CDR1 reads MDHEN; CDR2 reads SYDVKM. This CDR3 region has 15 residues. The DNA for the CDR3 is TGTGCCAGCAGTTTAGCGACACGAGGGATCTATGGCTACACCTTC. Translation: CASSLATRGIYGYTF.

The chain recombines TRBV9 with TRBJ1-2, with TRBD1 as a possible D gene (5 bases). This CDR3 is 14 amino acids long. Germline V lookup: CDR1 SGDLS, CDR2 YYNGEE. The V gene lost 0 bases and the J gene lost 6 bases, with 12 bases spanning the gap. CDR3 DNA sequence: TGTGCCAGCAGCGTAGTCGGGCAGGGCAATGGCTACACCTTC. It yields the protein CASSVVGQGNGYTF.

A few counts support this clonotype. This chain joins TRBV5-5 and TRBJ2-3; 8 bases agree with TRBD1. This CDR3 has 16 residues. Germline V gene sequence: CDR1 SGHKS, CDR2 YYEKEE (reference sequence). V lost 4 bases, J lost 4 bases, and 11 bases stayed unmatched. The CDR3 DNA reads as TGTGCCAGCAGCCAAGGACAGGGTGGAACCTCAGATACGCAGTATTTT. This gives the protein CASSQGQGGTSDTQYF. The full variable domain, in which reference TRBV5-5 and TRBJ2-3 provide the parts outside the CDR3, is DAGVTQSPTHLIKTRGQQVTLRCSPISGHKSVSWYQQVLGQGPQFIFQYYEKEERGRGNFPDRFSARQFPNYSSELNVNALLLGDSALYLCASSQGQGGTSDTQYFGPGTRLTVL.

The chain has TRBV20-1 and TRBJ1-5; D not certain. The CDR3 is 13 residues long. Trimming left V 1 base short and J 11 bases short, with 15 bases between. Germline loops: CDR1 DFQATT, CDR2 SNEGSKA (reference sequence). CDR3 DNA sequence: TGCAGTGCTAGAGGTAGAATCTTTGGAACCCAGCATTTT. Translation: CSARGRIFGTQHF.